This paragraph covers one TCR beta chain sequence. Researchers ran the PCR with 60 Vbeta and 13 Jbeta primers. Generated by immunoSEQ multiplex PCR, the TCRdb table keeps only in-frame clones and is missing some. The sample includes some 75,000 clones, around 81% seen only once; the top ten take approximately 5.6%. V was shortened by 6 bases and J by 8 bases, with 19 bases between the two germline ends. The CDR3 totals 14 residues. Looked up from germline, CDR1 is SNHLY and CDR2 is FYNNEI. These data are taken from a study of cytomegalovirus exposure and HLA in healthy donors. The clonotype originates from a man younger than 35 in good health and CMV-seropositive. Sequences were obtained from PBMCs. The chain combines TRBV2 with TRBJ1-2, with D perhaps TRBD1 (6 bases). This CDR3 is CASSPTGTPYGYTF. CDR3 nucleotide sequence: TGTGCCAGCAGCCCCACCGGGACACCGTACGGCTACACCTTC.